This passage covers 18 T cell receptor beta chains from one sample sequenced in a study of T cell responses to AZD1222 COVID-19 vaccine. The repertoire was sequenced with immunoSEQ multiplex PCR; TCRdb's copy has only in-frame clones and lacks some. The top ten clones hold approximately 7.6% of a sample with approximately 120,000 clones, 91% of them seen once. Specimen: peripheral blood, collected on day 0 of AZD1222 vaccination. These receptors were obtained from an adult in good health.

The chain employs TRBV6-2 or TRBV6-3 and TRBJ2-7; 7 bases agree with TRBD2. The CDR3 loop spans 15 amino acids. Germline V gene lookup returns CDR1 MNHEY and CDR2 SVGEGT. Trimming at V came to 2 bases and at J to 1 base, leaving 5 bases not matched to a gene. The CDR3 nucleotides read TGTGCCAGCAGTTACAAGCTAGCGGTTTCCTACGAGCAGTACTTC. Its protein is CASSYKLAVSYEQYF.

This chain links TRBV6-5 with TRBJ2-3; 8 bases line up with TRBD2. The CDR3 covers 14 residues. The J segment lost 8 bases and the V segment lost 7 bases, leaving 11 bases of the junction unmatched. Germline lookup yields CDR1 MNHEY and CDR2 SVGAGI. CDR3 nucleotides: TGTGCCAGCATGTCGCCGGGGGGGCCGAGTACGCAGTATTTT. The encoded protein is CASMSPGGPSTQYF.

V and J are TRBV3-1 (or the pseudogene TRBV3-2) and TRBJ1-1; TRBD1 might be the D (6 bases). Germline loops: CDR1 LGHDT, CDR2 YNNKEL (reference sequence). Trimming removed 0 bases at V and 11 bases at J, with 16 bases between. The CDR3 extends over 14 amino acids. The CDR3 spells CASSQDGWGRGAFF. The CDR3 DNA follows: TGTGCCAGCAGCCAAGATGGGTGGGGCAGGGGTGCTTTCTTT.

The V and J genes are TRBV24-1 and TRBJ2-7; a weak D match, TRBD2 (5 bases). The CDR3 covers 13 residues. Germline values: CDR1 KGHDR, CDR2 SFDVKD. The V end lost 3 bases, the J end lost 4 bases, and 9 bases lay between the germline ends. The CDR3 reads CATSDGAGYEQYF. Written as DNA, the CDR3 is TGTGCCACCAGTGATGGCGCGGGTTACGAGCAGTACTTC.

J is TRBJ2-1 and V is TRBV6-5; TRBD1 is a possible D gene (5 bases). In germline, CDR1 is MNHEY, CDR2 SVGAGI. V gave up 7 bases and J gave up 9 bases, with 16 bases separating them. The CDR3 spans 13 residues. CDR3 sequence: CASNRPDTSEQFF. CDR3 DNA sequence: TGTGCCAGCAACAGGCCCGATACCAGTGAGCAGTTCTTC.

J is TRBJ1-4 and V is TRBV7-9; D is uncertain. Trimming pared 1 base from V and 8 bases from J, leaving 14 bases between. The CDR3 has 15 residues. Germline-derived CDR1 and CDR2 are SEHNR and FQNEAQ (reference sequence). The CDR3 loop is CASSLDWNPGEKLFF. The CDR3 DNA reads as TGTGCCAGCAGCTTAGATTGGAACCCGGGGGAAAAACTGTTTTTT.

The gene calls are TRBV6-5 and TRBJ1-2; D is ambiguous. Trimming stripped 7 bases from V and 5 bases from J, with 14 bases between. CDR1 is MNHEY, CDR2 SVGAGI, per germline. The CDR3 totals 13 residues. CDR3 bases: TGTGCCAGCAAACGGGGTCTCGAATATGGCTACACCTTC. Protein: CASKRGLEYGYTF.

The rearrangement joins TRBV11-2 to TRBJ1-5; a possible D gene is TRBD1 (6 bases). The CDR3 totals 16 residues. Trimming pared 2 bases from V and 4 bases from J, leaving 15 bases between. CDR1 is SGHAT and CDR2 is FQNNGV in the germline V gene. CDR3 amino acids: CASSLSTGSLNQPQHF. CDR3 nucleotide sequence: TGTGCCAGCAGCTTAAGTACAGGGAGTCTTAATCAGCCCCAGCATTTT.

The chain carries TRBV6-5 and TRBJ1-1; TRBD1 matches 8 bases. CDR1 MNHEY and CDR2 SVGAGI come from the germline V gene. Trimming took 6 bases from V and 5 from J; bases not matched to a gene: 8. The CDR3 runs 14 residues. The CDR3 sequence: CASRAQGVGTEAFF. The CDR3 DNA reads TGTGCCAGCAGGGCACAGGGGGTTGGGACTGAAGCTTTCTTT.

This chain joins TRBV30 and TRBJ1-5; D gene uncertain. V lost 2 bases, J lost 11 bases, and 7 bases lay in between. Germline V gene sequence: CDR1 GTSNPN, CDR2 SVGIG (reference sequence). This CDR3 has 10 residues. The CDR3 loop is CAWSRIAQHF. The DNA for the CDR3 is TGTGCCTGGAGTAGAATAGCCCAGCATTTT.

CDR3 loop: CASSQGGQAGGYTF. Here the CDR3 DNA reads TGCGCCAGCAGCCAAGGGGGGCAGGCGGGCGGCTACACCTTC. This sequence joins TRBV5-1 and TRBJ1-2, with D possibly TRBD1 on 6 matching bases. The V end lost 4 bases, the J end lost 8 bases, and 18 bases lay between the germline ends. The CDR3 runs 14 residues. Germline V gene lookup returns CDR1 SGHRS and CDR2 YFSETQ.

The rearrangement uses TRBV19 and TRBJ1-2, with a tentative D call TRBD1 (6 bases). This CDR3 is built from 13 residues. Germline assignment: CDR1 LNHDA and CDR2 SQIVND (reference sequence). V lost 7 bases to trimming and J lost 2 bases, with 11 bases between them. CDR3 sequence reads: CASTGATNYGYTF. The CDR3 bases are TGTGCCAGTACAGGGGCGACAAACTATGGCTACACCTTC.

This clone appeared a single time. This chain connects TRBV12-5 to TRBJ1-2; perhaps TRBD1 as D (5 bases). V gave up 6 bases and J gave up 3 bases, with 20 bases separating them. The CDR3 extends over 16 amino acids. Germline lookup yields CDR1 LGHNT and CDR2 FRNRAP. CDR3 residues: CASGTRRDGDHYGYTF. The CDR3 DNA follows: TGTGCTAGTGGCACTCGCCGGGACGGCGATCACTATGGCTACACCTTC.

The gene calls are TRBV7-9 and TRBJ2-1; TRBD2 agrees at 8 bases. V lost 8 bases, J lost 6 bases, and 9 bases stayed unmatched. CDR1 and CDR2 from the germline V gene are SEHNR and FQNEAQ (reference sequence). The CDR3 sequence is 14 residues long. In DNA form, the CDR3 reads TGTGCCAGCCCCGGGGGGGGCAGTCGCAATGAGCAGTTCTTC. Translating gives CASPGGGSRNEQFF.

This CDR3 reads CASSLLHQPQHF. The CDR3 DNA reads as TGTGCCAGCAGTTTGCTTCACCAGCCCCAGCATTTT. V and J are TRBV12-3 or TRBV12-4 and TRBJ1-5; D unclear. Trimming stripped 3 bases from V and 7 bases from J, with 7 bases between. CDR3 length: 12 residues.

This chain joins TRBV28 and TRBJ1-5; D may be TRBD1 (5 bases). The germline V gene has CDR1 MDHEN and CDR2 SYDVKM. The V end lost 6 bases, the J end lost 7 bases, and 13 bases lay between the germline ends. This CDR3 has 13 amino acids. In DNA, the CDR3 is TGTGCCAGCAGAGTTGGGGGAGACCAGCCCCAGCATTTT. This sequence encodes CASRVGGDQPQHF. Looking up the rest from reference TRBV28 and TRBJ1-5 gives the full variable domain: DVKVTQSSRYLVKRTGEKVFLECVQDMDHENMFWYRQDPGLGLRLIYFSYDVKMKEKGDIPEGYSVSREKKERFSLILESASTNQTSMYLCASRVGGDQPQHFGDGTRLSIL.

The CDR3, as DNA: TGCGCCAGCAGCCGTACCGCTTTTACTAATGAAAAACTGTTTTTT. Translating gives CASSRTAFTNEKLFF. The chain employs TRBV5-1 and TRBJ1-4; D gene uncertain. CDR1 is SGHRS, CDR2 YFSETQ, per germline. This CDR3 has 15 residues. V lost 4 bases, J lost 2 bases, and 12 bases lay in between.

This sequence joins TRBV3-1 (or the pseudogene TRBV3-2) and TRBJ2-1, with D tentatively TRBD2 (5 bases). Germline lookup yields CDR1 LGHDT and CDR2 YNNKEL (reference sequence). CDR3 length equals 15 residues. The V and J ends lost 5 bases and 1 base respectively, with 12 bases between them. CDR3 sequence reads: CASSALSASYNEQFF. The CDR3 DNA sequence: TGTGCCAGCAGCGCTCTTAGCGCATCCTACAATGAGCAGTTCTTC.